Listed here are 29 T cell receptor beta chains from one sample, sequenced in a study of cytomegalovirus exposure and HLA in healthy donors. The PCR had 60 Vbeta and 13 Jbeta primers. Generated by immunoSEQ multiplex PCR, the TCRdb table keeps only in-frame clones and is missing some. Here the sample spans about 67,000 clones, 80% to 90% being singletons. The sequencing input was PBMCs. These receptors were obtained from a woman in her twenties or thirties in good health and CMV-seronegative.

A few counts support this clone. The gene calls are TRBV2 and TRBJ1-1; D gene ambiguous. The germline gives CDR1 SNHLY, CDR2 FYNNEI. Deletions cut 4 bases from V and 4 bases from J, with 10 bases between. The length of the CDR3 is 13 residues. In nucleotides, the CDR3 is TGTGCCAGCAGTGTGCGAGGTGGCACTGAAGCTTTCTTT. This gives the protein CASSVRGGTEAFF.

This chain joins TRBV7-8 and TRBJ1-4; no clear D. Germline V gene lookup returns CDR1 SGHVS and CDR2 FQNEAQ. Trimming removed 0 bases from V and 7 bases from J, with 12 bases in between. The CDR3 spans 15 residues. DNA of the CDR3: TGTGCCAGCAGCTTAGCGGTTGCGGGAGGTGAAAAACTGTTTTTT. Protein: CASSLAVAGGEKLFF.

This chain uses TRBV19 with TRBJ1-5; the D gene is possibly TRBD1 (6 bases). CDR1 LNHDA and CDR2 SQIVND come from the germline V gene (reference sequence). The CDR3 covers 15 residues. The V end lost 7 bases, the J end lost 4 bases, and 17 bases lay between the germline ends. As DNA, the CDR3 is TGTGCCAGTATCGTGAGGGCAGGGGAGAATCAGCCCCAGCATTTT. It is translated as CASIVRAGENQPQHF.

The genes are TRBV18 and TRBJ1-5; D is perhaps TRBD1 (6 bases). With 2 bases removed from V and 7 bases from J, the gap between germline ends came to 15 bases. The CDR3 is made up of 15 amino acids. CDR1 is KGHSH, CDR2 LQKENI, per germline. Written as DNA, the CDR3 is TGTGCCAGCTCACCAGGGGGCATTGAGTGGCAGCCCCAGCATTTT. This sequence encodes CASSPGGIEWQPQHF.

This clone appeared a few times. The CDR3 DNA reads as TGCGCCAGCAGCTTCCAGGGCAATCAGCCCCAGCATTTT. It is translated as CASSFQGNQPQHF. The V call is TRBV5-1, the J call TRBJ1-5; D remains unclear. V shed 2 bases and J shed 2 bases, with 5 bases lying between them. CDR3 length equals 13 residues. Germline-derived CDR1 and CDR2 are SGHRS and YFSETQ.

The chain uses TRBV5-1 and TRBJ1-4; 10 bases are a match to TRBD1. V was pared by 0 bases and J by 2 bases, with 10 bases of the junction left unmatched. Per germline, CDR1 SGHRS and CDR2 YFSETQ. The CDR3 runs to 19 residues. The CDR3 here is CASSLEGQGLSFTNEKLFF. As DNA, the CDR3 is TGCGCCAGCAGCTTGGAGGGACAGGGGCTTTCGTTCACTAATGAAAAACTGTTTTTT.

The gene calls are TRBV4-3 and TRBJ2-2; TRBD1 matches at 9 bases. CDR1 and CDR2 (germline): LGHNA, YSLEER. The CDR3 is 16 residues long. The V gene end was trimmed by 3 bases and the J gene end by 3 bases; junction bases not matched to a gene: 5. CDR3 sequence: CASSHSDRGYTGELFF. CDR3 in DNA: TGCGCCAGCAGCCATTCTGACAGGGGGTACACCGGGGAGCTGTTTTTT.

The V and J genes are TRBV9 and TRBJ2-3; D unresolved. V lost 0 bases, J lost 5 bases, and 7 bases lay in between. This CDR3 region has 13 residues. CDR1 and CDR2 from the germline V gene are SGDLS and YYNGEE. The CDR3 nucleotides read TGTGCCAGCAGCGTAGATCGGGTAGATACGCAGTATTTT. Protein: CASSVDRVDTQYF.

The V call is TRBV4-3, the J call TRBJ2-2, with D unclear. The V end was cut by 1 base, the J end by 1 base, with 10 bases between. The germline gives CDR1 LGHNA, CDR2 YSLEER. This CDR3 contains 16 residues. The CDR3 region is CASSQGLGRNTGELFF. The CDR3 DNA sequence: TGCGCCAGCAGCCAAGGTTTGGGCCGGAACACCGGGGAGCTGTTTTTT.

This sequence joins TRBV27 and TRBJ2-5; 8 nucleotides agree with TRBD1. Germline CDR1 is MNHEY and CDR2 is SMNVEV (reference sequence). The trim removed 5 bases at V and 5 bases at J, leaving 10 bases unmatched. There are 15 residues in the CDR3. CDR3 sequence reads: CASSPTGVRTETQYF. The DNA for the CDR3 is TGTGCCAGCAGTCCGACAGGGGTACGTACGGAGACCCAGTACTTC.

The chain uses TRBV29-1 and TRBJ2-5; TRBD2 agrees at 10 bases. After removal of 7 bases from V and 0 bases from J, the junction contained 2 bases not matched to a gene. The V gene's germline CDR1 is SQVTM and CDR2 ANQGSEA. This CDR3 has 13 residues. The CDR3 DNA reads TGCAGCGCTAGCGGGGGCGACCAAGAGACCCAGTACTTC. This translates into CSASGGDQETQYF.

In its sample, this clone was seen once. The chain has TRBV11-2 and TRBJ1-1; the D is unclear. CDR3 length: 14 amino acids. V gave up 1 base and J gave up 4 bases, with 10 bases separating them. Germline assignment: CDR1 SGHAT and CDR2 FQNNGV. CDR3 nucleotide sequence: TGTGCCAGCAGCTTAGTGGAGGGATCCACTGAAGCTTTCTTT. The encoded protein is CASSLVEGSTEAFF.

This chain connects TRBV7-9 to TRBJ1-6; TRBD1 aligns across 10 bases. The germline V gene encodes CDR1 SEHNR and CDR2 FQNEAQ (reference sequence). V shed 5 bases and J 10 bases; nucleotides not matched to a gene: 8. This CDR3 has 15 amino acids. DNA for the CDR3: TGTGCCAGCAGCCTCCGAGGACAGGGGGACTCACCCCTCCACTTT. Its translation is CASSLRGQGDSPLHF.

The V and J genes are TRBV7-9 and TRBJ1-1; 12 bases fit TRBD1. CDR1 is SEHNR and CDR2 is FQNEAQ in the germline V gene (reference sequence). This CDR3 spans 18 amino acids. The ends lost 4 bases at V and 3 bases at J; junction bases unmatched: 12. Here the CDR3 DNA reads TGTGCCAGCAGCTCAGAGGTGGGACAGGGGGCGCTGGACACTGAAGCTTTCTTT. Protein sequence: CASSSEVGQGALDTEAFF.

This clone was picked up a small number of times. The V gene is TRBV5-1, the J gene TRBJ1-1; 7 bases fit TRBD1. V shed 4 bases, J shed 10 bases, and the junction held 10 bases outside the gene matches. This CDR3 comprises 13 residues. Germline V gives CDR1 SGHRS, CDR2 YFSETQ. Here the CDR3 DNA reads TGCGCCAGCAGCAAGGACAGGCTCGGGGGAGCTTTCTTT. The encoded protein is CASSKDRLGGAFF.

In the case of this clone: A read error may account for a junction end that differs from germline. The gene calls are TRBV7-2 and TRBJ1-1; D not certain. The CDR3 loop spans 15 amino acids. Germline V gene lookup returns CDR1 SGHTA and CDR2 FQGNSA. CDR3: CAGSLAPVMNTEAFF. CDR3 in DNA: TGTGCCGGCAGCTTAGCGCCGGTCATGAACACTGAAGCTTTCTTT. The full variable domain, completed using reference TRBV7-2 and TRBJ1-1, is GAGVSQSPSNKVTEKGKDVELRCDPISGHTALYWYRQSLGQGLEFLIYFQGNSAPDKSGLPSDRFSAERTGGSVSTLTIQRTQQEDSAVYLCAGSLAPVMNTEAFFGQGTRLTVV.

This clone was seen a single time. The chain recombines TRBV6-5 with TRBJ2-7, with D perhaps TRBD1 (5 bases). The V end was cut by 2 bases, the J end by 0 bases, with 14 bases between. Looked up from germline, CDR1 is MNHEY and CDR2 is SVGAGI. This CDR3 contains 16 residues. The CDR3 DNA follows: TGTGCCAGCAGTTACGAGTCAGGGTTTAACTCCTACGAGCAGTACTTC. Residues: CASSYESGFNSYEQYF.

The V call is TRBV27, the J call TRBJ1-2; D unclear. CDR3 size: 14 residues. V lost 1 base to trimming and J lost 6 bases, with 12 bases between them. From germline, CDR1 is MNHEY and CDR2 SMNVEV (reference sequence). CDR3: CASSLYWPNDGYTF. CDR3 coding DNA: TGTGCCAGCAGTTTATATTGGCCGAACGATGGCTACACCTTC.

The gene calls are TRBV18 and TRBJ2-1; tentative D call: TRBD2 (7 bases). This CDR3 region has 16 residues. Per the germline V gene, CDR1 is KGHSH and CDR2 is LQKENI. V lost 0 bases and J lost 4, with 13 bases in between. This CDR3 is CASSPPRGASYNEQFF. The CDR3 DNA reads TGTGCCAGCTCACCACCACGGGGGGCGTCGTACAATGAGCAGTTCTTC.

V gene TRBV9 combines with J gene TRBJ2-3; D is unclear. Germline lookup yields CDR1 SGDLS and CDR2 YYNGEE. V was trimmed by 3 bases and J by 6 bases, leaving 8 bases between them. The CDR3 runs to 12 residues. The CDR3 loop reads CASSARFDTQYF. Written as DNA, the CDR3 is TGTGCCAGCAGCGCCAGGTTCGATACGCAGTATTTT.

The CDR3 sequence: CASSTGGNQPQHF. The DNA for the CDR3 is TGTGCCAGCAGCACAGGCGGCAATCAGCCCCAGCATTTT. The rearrangement links TRBV7-2 to TRBJ1-5; D may be TRBD1 (5 bases). The CDR3 length is 13 residues. Trimming stripped 5 bases from V and 2 bases from J, with 7 bases between. In germline, CDR1 is SGHTA, CDR2 FQGNSA.

The J gene is TRBJ1-6, the V gene TRBV2, with TRBD1 matching over 7 bases. The V and J ends lost 4 bases and 6 bases, in that order; junction bases with no gene match: 3. This CDR3 contains 14 residues. CDR1 SNHLY and CDR2 FYNNEI come from the germline V gene. CDR3 sequence (DNA): TGTGCCAGCAGTGTCGGGACAGCTAATTCACCCCTCCACTTT. This encodes CASSVGTANSPLHF.

The J gene is TRBJ1-2, the V gene TRBV5-1, with D unclear. Germline V gene lookup returns CDR1 SGHRS and CDR2 YFSETQ. V gave up 0 bases and J gave up 4 bases, with 7 bases separating them. This CDR3 region has 13 residues. The CDR3 loop reads CASSLVGPYGYTF. The CDR3 nucleotides are TGCGCCAGCAGCTTGGTGGGCCCCTATGGCTACACCTTC.

The gene calls are TRBV27 and TRBJ1-4; D possibly corresponds to TRBD1 (6 bases). CDR3 size: 14 residues. The ends were cut back, 6 bases at V and 3 bases at J, with 11 bases in the middle. Germline V gene data show CDR1 as MNHEY and CDR2 as SMNVEV (reference sequence). The DNA for the CDR3 is TGTGCCAGCAGGGGAGGGGGATCTAATGAAAAACTGTTTTTT. Its translation is CASRGGGSNEKLFF.

This clone came up once. The rearrangement links TRBV28 to TRBJ1-1; TRBD1 might be the D (6 bases). V lost 7 bases to trimming and J lost 2 bases, with 17 bases between them. This CDR3 region has 15 residues. CDR1 and CDR2 (germline): MDHEN, SYDVKM. In DNA, the CDR3 is TGTGCCAGCACCCGTATCCGGGGGGCTAACACTGAAGCTTTCTTT. Its translation is CASTRIRGANTEAFF. Looking up the rest from reference TRBV28 and TRBJ1-1 gives the full variable domain: DVKVTQSSRYLVKRTGEKVFLECVQDMDHENMFWYRQDPGLGLRLIYFSYDVKMKEKGDIPEGYSVSREKKERFSLILESASTNQTSMYLCASTRIRGANTEAFFGQGTRLTVV.

V is TRBV6-1 and J is TRBJ1-2, with TRBD1 as a possible D gene (6 bases). The V end lost 8 bases, the J end lost 9 bases, and 22 bases lay between the germline ends. Per germline, CDR1 MNHNS and CDR2 SASEGT. This CDR3 contains 14 residues. CDR3: CASLTPTGKRSYTF. The CDR3 coding sequence is TGTGCCAGCCTCACTCCTACAGGGAAGAGGAGCTACACCTTC.

For this clone: The identical CDR3 is also encoded by other nucleotide sequences in the sample. This chain links TRBV28 with TRBJ2-7, with D perhaps matching TRBD1 (6 bases). Trimming left V 6 bases short and J 1 base short, with 16 bases between. The CDR3 totals 15 residues. Germline loops: CDR1 MDHEN, CDR2 SYDVKM. The CDR3 spells CASRRSGTQSYEQYF. The CDR3 DNA is TGTGCCAGCAGGCGAAGTGGGACACAATCCTACGAGCAGTACTTC.

This clone has a single count. The chain has TRBV27 and TRBJ2-1, with 11 positions matching TRBD2. V lost 5 bases, J lost 8 bases, and 14 bases stayed unmatched. The CDR3 loop spans 17 amino acids. Looked up from germline, CDR1 is MNHEY and CDR2 is SMNVEV (reference sequence). CDR3 DNA sequence: TGTGCCAGCAGTCTTAGCGGGGGGGCAATATACACAGATGAGCAGTTCTTC. Its protein product is CASSLSGGAIYTDEQFF.

Only a few counts were recorded for this clone. The V call is TRBV13, the J call TRBJ2-2; D remains ambiguous. Trimming cost V 2 bases and J 4 bases, with 17 bases left between them. This CDR3 comprises 17 residues. Looked up from germline, CDR1 is PRHDT and CDR2 is FYEKMQ (reference sequence). CDR3 DNA: TGTGCCAGCAGCTTAAGCTCTCGTTCCCCATTCACCGGGGAGCTGTTTTTT. Protein product: CASSLSSRSPFTGELFF.